A selection of T cell receptor beta chains follows, all from one sample in a study of beta chain features in type 1 diabetes. Assay used: immunoSEQ multiplex PCR; TCRdb lists only in-frame clones, some missing. The profile shows 360,000 or so clones, roughly a fifth of them singletons. The sequenced material came from naive CD4+ T cells from blood. These TCRs come from a woman under 30 in good health. CDR3s include the opening cysteine and the closing phenylalanine or tryptophan. The D gene is left open where the match is weak. Expanded clones get a size class; other rows say once, few or many, or leave the size out.

length	size	D	V	J	CDR3	DNA
14	few	TRBD1	TRBV4-1	TRBJ1-4	CASSPGQGSEKLFF	TGCGCCAGCAGCCCCGGACAGGGAAGTGAAAAACTGTTTTTT
13	NA	NA	TRBV29-1	TRBJ2-7	CSVAQTSSYEQYF	TGCAGCGTTGCTCAGACTAGTTCCTACGAGCAGTACTTC
15	few	NA	TRBV9	TRBJ2-1	CASNPSHRSYNEQFF	TGTGCCAGCAACCCTAGCCATAGGTCCTACAATGAGCAGTTCTTC
14	few	NA	TRBV9	TRBJ1-2	CASSVDGVARGYTF	TGTGCCAGCAGCGTAGACGGCGTAGCAAGAGGCTACACCTTC
15	NA	TRBD2	TRBV7-9	TRBJ2-1	CASSLLRLAGGRQFF	TGTGCCAGCAGCCTACTGCGACTAGCGGGAGGGAGGCAGTTCTTC
13	once	TRBD1	TRBV2	TRBJ2-7	CASSVDRVREQYF	TGTGCCAGCAGTGTCGACAGGGTGAGGGAGCAGTACTTC
15	NA	NA	TRBV11-2	TRBJ2-5	CASSLERGSLGTQYF	TGTGCCAGCAGCTTAGAACGGGGGAGCCTGGGGACCCAGTACTTC
13	few	TRBD1	TRBV29-1	TRBJ2-2	CSADRGNTGELFF	TGCAGCGCGGACAGGGGGAACACCGGGGAGCTGTTTTTT
13	NA	NA	TRBV7-2	TRBJ1-5	CASSFNRNQPQHF	TGTGCCAGCAGCTTCAATCGCAATCAGCCCCAGCATTTT
11	few	TRBD1	TRBV30	TRBJ1-1	CAWRKGAQAFF	TGTGCCTGGAGGAAGGGGGCTCAAGCTTTCTTT
13	once	NA	TRBV5-4	TRBJ2-1	CASSLNRQYEQFF	TGTGCCAGCAGCTTGAACAGGCAGTATGAGCAGTTCTTC
15	NA	TRBD2	TRBV9	TRBJ2-5	CASGRASGSYETQYF	TGTGCCAGCGGGAGAGCTAGCGGGAGTTATGAGACCCAGTACTTC
13	few	NA	TRBV7-9	TRBJ2-1	CASSPQPAYEQFF	TGTGCCAGCAGCCCACAACCTGCTTACGAGCAGTTCTTC
15	few	TRBD2	TRBV5-1	TRBJ2-3	CASSTGLASTDTQYF	TGCGCCAGCAGCACGGGACTAGCGAGCACAGATACGCAGTATTTT
16	NA	NA	TRBV7-3	TRBJ2-2	CASSLRAFEGTGELFF	TGTGCCAGCAGCTTAAGGGCTTTCGAGGGCACCGGGGAGCTGTTTTTT
15	few	TRBD1	TRBV30	TRBJ1-5	CAWDPGTGSNQPQHF	TGTGCCTGGGATCCCGGGACAGGGAGCAATCAGCCCCAGCATTTT
15	NA	TRBD1	TRBV7-9	TRBJ1-1	CASSFRDSENTEAFF	TGTGCCAGCAGCTTTAGGGACAGCGAGAACACTGAAGCTTTCTTT
15	few	TRBD1	TRBV4-2	TRBJ1-5	CASSQDKGARQPQHF	TGTGCCAGCAGCCAAGATAAGGGGGCAAGGCAGCCCCAGCATTTT
14	NA	NA	TRBV5-1	TRBJ1-2	CASSLNPGNYGYTF	TGCGCCAGCAGCTTGAATCCAGGGAACTATGGCTACACCTTC
14	few	NA	TRBV18	TRBJ1-5	CASTGTNSNQPQHF	TGTGCCAGTACGGGGACTAATAGCAATCAGCCCCAGCATTTT
11	NA	TRBD1	TRBV25-1	TRBJ1-1	CASRKGQGAFF	TGTGCCAGCAGAAAGGGACAGGGAGCTTTCTTT
14	few	TRBD1	TRBV11-2	TRBJ2-7	CASSPTTGSYEQYF	TGTGCCAGCAGCCCCACGACAGGGTCCTACGAGCAGTACTTC
15	few	TRBD2	TRBV5-1	TRBJ2-5	CASSLLAGGFETQYF	TGCGCCAGCAGCTTGTTAGCGGGGGGGTTCGAGACCCAGTACTTC
16	few	TRBD2	TRBV10-3	TRBJ2-3	CAISGPSGRRTDTQYF	TGTGCCATCAGTGGCCCTAGCGGGAGAAGGACAGATACGCAGTATTTT
16	NA	TRBD2	TRBV9	TRBJ2-2	CASSGRLAGVSGELFF	TGTGCCAGCAGCGGGAGACTAGCGGGAGTTTCCGGGGAGCTGTTTTTT
16	few	TRBD2	TRBV5-4	TRBJ2-1	CASSLDLRGDYNEQFF	TGTGCCAGCAGCTTGGATCTACGGGGGGATTACAATGAGCAGTTCTTC
16	NA	TRBD2	TRBV5-1	TRBJ2-1	CASSPGERGFNDEQFF	TGCGCCAGCAGCCCGGGGGAGCGGGGGTTCAATGATGAGCAGTTCTTC
13	few	TRBD2	TRBV25-1	TRBJ2-7	CASKLAGGYEQYF	TGTGCCAGCAAGCTAGCGGGGGGGTACGAGCAGTACTTC
14	NA	NA	TRBV27	TRBJ2-3	CASSLLWGPDTQYF	TGTGCCAGCAGTTTATTGTGGGGGCCAGATACGCAGTATTTT
13	NA	TRBD2	TRBV6-5	TRBJ2-7	CASSPGLVYEQYF	TGTGCCAGCAGCCCGGGACTAGTGTACGAGCAGTACTTC
13	few	NA	TRBV27	TRBJ1-5	CASSLQGNQPQHF	TGTGCCAGCAGTTTACAGGGCAATCAGCCCCAGCATTTT
15	NA	NA	TRBV5-1	TRBJ1-2	CASSDPQGKGYGYTF	TGCGCCAGCAGCGACCCACAGGGTAAAGGCTATGGCTACACCTTC
14	few	NA	TRBV7-9	TRBJ2-3	CASSPRGNTDTQYF	TGTGCCAGCAGCCCCCGGGGAAACACAGATACGCAGTATTTT
16	NA	NA	TRBV11-1	TRBJ2-1	CASSSQGSISYNEQFF	TGTGCCAGCAGCTCACAGGGCTCTATCTCCTACAATGAGCAGTTCTTC
14	NA	NA	TRBV9	TRBJ2-1	CASSPREKYNEQFF	TGTGCCAGCAGCCCTCGGGAGAAATACAATGAGCAGTTCTTC
13	NA	NA	TRBV25-1	TRBJ2-2	CASSEYRTGELFF	TGTGCCAGCAGTGAATACCGCACCGGGGAGCTGTTTTTT
16	few	TRBD1	TRBV11-2	TRBJ2-1	CASRTLQGASYNEQFF	TGTGCCAGCAGAACCCTACAGGGGGCGTCCTACAATGAGCAGTTCTTC
14	NA	TRBD2	TRBV30	TRBJ2-5	CAWTRSRLAGPHYF	TGTGCCTGGACCAGAAGCCGACTAGCGGGGCCCCACTACTTC
15	NA	NA	TRBV11-2	TRBJ2-5	CASSFGGQLQETQYF	TGTGCCAGCAGCTTTGGGGGACAACTCCAAGAGACCCAGTACTTC
14	NA	TRBD1	TRBV5-1	TRBJ2-7	CASSAGTGGDEQYF	TGCGCCAGCAGCGCCGGGACAGGGGGCGACGAGCAGTACTTC
19	few	TRBD2	TRBV4-1	TRBJ2-2	CASSQDRLAGGLATGELFF	TGCGCCAGCAGCCAAGACCGACTAGCGGGAGGGTTGGCCACCGGGGAGCTGTTTTTT